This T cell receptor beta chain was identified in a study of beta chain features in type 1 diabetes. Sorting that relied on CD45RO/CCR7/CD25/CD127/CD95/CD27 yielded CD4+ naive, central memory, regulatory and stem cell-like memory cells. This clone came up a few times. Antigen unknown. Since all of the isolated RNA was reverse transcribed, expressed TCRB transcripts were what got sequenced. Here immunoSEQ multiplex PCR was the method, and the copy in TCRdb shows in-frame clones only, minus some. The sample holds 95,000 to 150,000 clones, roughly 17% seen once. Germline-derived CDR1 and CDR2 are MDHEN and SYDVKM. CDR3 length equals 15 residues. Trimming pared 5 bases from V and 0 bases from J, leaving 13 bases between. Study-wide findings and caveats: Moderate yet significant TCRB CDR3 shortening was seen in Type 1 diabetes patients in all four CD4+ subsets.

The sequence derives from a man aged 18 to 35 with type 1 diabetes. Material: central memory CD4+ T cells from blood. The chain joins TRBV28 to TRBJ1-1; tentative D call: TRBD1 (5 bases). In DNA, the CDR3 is TGTGCCAGCAGTCTCTACAGGCCAATGAACACTGAAGCTTTCTTT. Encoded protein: CASSLYRPMNTEAFF.